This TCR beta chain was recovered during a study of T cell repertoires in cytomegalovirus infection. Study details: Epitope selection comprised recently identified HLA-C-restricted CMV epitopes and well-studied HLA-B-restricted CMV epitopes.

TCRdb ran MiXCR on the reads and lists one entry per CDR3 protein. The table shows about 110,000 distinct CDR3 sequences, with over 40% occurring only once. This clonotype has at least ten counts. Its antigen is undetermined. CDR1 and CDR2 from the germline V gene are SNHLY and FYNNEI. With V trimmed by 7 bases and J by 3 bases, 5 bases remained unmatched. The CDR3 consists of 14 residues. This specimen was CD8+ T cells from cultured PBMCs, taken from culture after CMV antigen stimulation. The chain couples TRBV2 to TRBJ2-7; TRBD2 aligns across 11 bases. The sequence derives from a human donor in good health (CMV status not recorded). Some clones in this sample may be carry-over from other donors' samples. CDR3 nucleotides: TGTGCCAGCACTTCGGGACTAGCGGACTACGAGCAGTACTTC. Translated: CASTSGLADYEQYF.